This T cell receptor beta chain was sequenced for a study of identifying expanded T cells in peripheral blood. TCRdb's copy holds only in-frame clones and misses some; the assay was immunoSEQ multiplex PCR. Of tens of thousands of clones listed, 84% were seen once; the top ten hold roughly a fifth. CDR3 size: 16 residues. J lost 1 base, V lost 7 bases, and 9 bases had no gene match. CDR1 is SGHRS, CDR2 YFSETQ, per germline. This receptor was taken from a person between 18 and 75 years old in good health. Input material: blood. The chain joins TRBV5-1 to TRBJ2-1; 9 bases match TRBD2. Here the CDR3 DNA reads TGCGCCAGCGGTCCTCTTAGCGGGAGATCCTACAATGAGCAGTTCTTC. This sequence encodes CASGPLSGRSYNEQFF. The whole variable domain, remainder taken from reference TRBV5-1 and TRBJ2-1, is KAGVTQTPRYLIKTRGQQVTLSCSPISGHRSVSWYQQTPGQGLQFLFEYFSETQRNKGNFPGRFSGRQFSNSRSEMNVSTLELGDSALYLCASGPLSGRSYNEQFFGPGTRLTVL.